This entry features one T cell receptor beta chain sequence. This entry belongs to a study of neoadjuvant nivolumab and ipilimumab in lung cancer. Study-level information: Nivolumab 3 mg/kg was given days 1, 15 and 29, plus ipilimumab 1 mg/kg day 1 in combination.

TCRdb's table, derived via immunoSEQ multiplex PCR, lists solely in-frame clones and lacks some. The sample holds roughly 14,000 clones, roughly 75% seen once. Trimming cost V 4 bases and J 4 bases, with 16 bases left between them. Germline CDR1 and CDR2: SGHAT and FQNNGV. There are 15 residues in the CDR3. The specimen comprised peripheral blood, sampled after neoadjuvant nivolumab, alone or with ipilimumab, at or shortly before surgery. V and J are TRBV11-2 and TRBJ1-2; D might be TRBD1 (5 bases). The sequence was collected from an adult with non-small cell lung cancer. The CDR3 loop is CASSYHHRQLYGYTF. The CDR3 region has the DNA TGTGCCAGCAGCTATCATCACAGGCAACTCTATGGCTACACCTTC. Full variable domain (outside the CDR3, taken from reference TRBV11-2 and TRBJ1-2): EAGVAQSPRYKIIEKRQSVAFWCNPISGHATLYWYQQILGQGPKLLIQFQNNGVVDDSQLPKDRFSAERLKGVDSTLKIQPAKLEDSAVYLCASSYHHRQLYGYTFGSGTRLTVV.